This passage covers 3 T cell receptor beta chains from one sample sequenced in a study of identical twins. MiXCR, applied by TCRdb to the 5' RACE reads, yields one record per CDR3 protein. This sample has 1.5 million or so distinct CDR3 sequences; about 30% occur once, and the top ten carry 0.25% to 0.3%. The material sequenced was cord blood. Receptors originate from a newborn girl in good health.

The chain combines TRBV20-1 with TRBJ1-2; 9 nucleotides match TRBD1. The CDR3 runs 16 residues. Trimming removed 5 bases from V and 4 bases from J; junction bases left unmatched: 14. The V gene's germline CDR1 is DFQATT and CDR2 SNEGSKA (reference sequence). CDR3 residues: CSAGKLTGGVGYGYTF. CDR3 DNA: TGCAGTGCTGGAAAACTTACAGGGGGCGTGGGCTATGGCTACACCTTC.

V gene TRBV7-9 combines with J gene TRBJ2-5; TRBD2 matches 13 bases. The CDR3 runs to 15 residues. Germline V gives CDR1 SEHNR, CDR2 FQNEAQ (reference sequence). V lost 5 bases, J lost 11 bases, and 11 bases stayed unmatched. The CDR3 is CASSRGLAGVNEQYF. CDR3 DNA sequence: TGTGCCAGCAGCAGAGGACTAGCGGGAGTGAATGAGCAGTACTTC.

This clonotype was picked up a small number of times. The chain is built from TRBV27 and TRBJ2-5, with 7 bases fitting TRBD1. Germline trimming cut 5 bases from V and 1 base from J; bases unmatched to any gene: 10. The germline gives CDR1 MNHEY, CDR2 SMNVEV (reference sequence). The CDR3 covers 16 residues. For the CDR3, the DNA is TGTGCCAGCAGTACATACAGGGGACCCTCCCAAGAGACCCAGTACTTC. This codes for CASSTYRGPSQETQYF.